The next 14 T cell receptor beta chains were all read from a single sample in a study of blood T cell repertoires in COVID-19. The method was immunoSEQ multiplex PCR; TCRdb's version includes in-frame clones alone and lacks a portion of them. The sample lists about 89,000 clones; approximately 80% were seen once. The sequencing sample was made of peripheral blood. The receptors shown here come from a man between 65 and 85 years old with COVID-19, enrolled during active disease.

The chain is built from TRBV18 and TRBJ1-1; D call uncertain. Trimming removed 3 bases from V and 0 bases from J, with 5 bases in between. Germline CDR1 KGHSH, CDR2 LQKENI. The CDR3 consists of 13 residues. The CDR3 is CASSPPMNTEAFF. CDR3 in DNA: TGTGCCAGCTCACCCCCTATGAACACTGAAGCTTTCTTT. Full variable domain (remainder filled in from reference TRBV18 and TRBJ1-1): NAGVMQNPRHLVRRRGQEARLRCSPMKGHSHVYWYRQLPEEGLKFMVYLQKENIIDESGMPKERFSAEFPKEGPSILRIQQVVRGDSAAYFCASSPPMNTEAFFGQGTRLTVV.

J is TRBJ1-2 and V is TRBV4-2; D may be TRBD1 (5 bases). Germline CDR1 reads LGHNA; CDR2 reads YNFKEQ. The CDR3 loop spans 16 amino acids. The germline V and J ends were trimmed by 0 bases and 7 bases, with 18 bases remaining between them. CDR3 region: CASSQDYGGEGGGYTF. In DNA form, the CDR3 reads TGTGCCAGCAGCCAAGATTATGGAGGGGAGGGAGGTGGCTACACCTTC.

The chain couples TRBV28 to TRBJ2-1; the match to TRBD2 covers 15 bases. The V gene's germline CDR1 is MDHEN and CDR2 SYDVKM. Losses at the gene ends were 5 bases for V and 5 bases for J; bases not matched to a gene: 7. CDR3 length: 17 amino acids. For the CDR3, the DNA is TGTGCCAGCAGTCCCATCGGACTAGCGGGAGGGGACAATGAGCAGTTCTTC. Encoded protein: CASSPIGLAGGDNEQFF.

The gene calls are TRBV5-1 and TRBJ1-3; D unclear. Trimming cost V 0 bases and J 0 bases, with 7 bases left between them. The CDR3 is made up of 15 amino acids. Per the germline V gene, CDR1 is SGHRS and CDR2 is YFSETQ. This chain's CDR3 is CASSLGAASGNTIYF. The CDR3 bases are TGCGCCAGCAGCTTGGGGGCAGCCTCTGGAAACACCATATATTTT.

This chain joins TRBV6-2 or TRBV6-3 and TRBJ2-7, with D hard to call. The length of the CDR3 is 12 residues. V was shortened by 4 bases and J by 3 bases, with 7 bases between the two germline ends. Per the germline V gene, CDR1 is MNHEY and CDR2 is SVGEGT. The CDR3 region is CASSLGGYEQYF. CDR3 DNA: TGTGCCAGCAGTTTAGGCGGCTACGAGCAGTACTTC.

This chain connects TRBV7-3 to TRBJ2-1; 13 bases map to TRBD2. This CDR3 contains 20 residues. The V gene end was trimmed by 4 bases and the J gene end by 4 bases; junction bases not matched to a gene: 16. CDR1 is SGHTA and CDR2 is FQGTGA in the germline V gene. Written as DNA, the CDR3 is TGTGCCAGCAGCTCAAAGACTAGCGGGGGGATCCGCGGAAGATACAATGAGCAGTTCTTC. The encoded protein is CASSSKTSGGIRGRYNEQFF. Full variable domain (rest looked up from reference TRBV7-3 and TRBJ2-1): GAGVSQTPSNKVTEKGKYVELRCDPISGHTALYWYRQSLGQGPEFLIYFQGTGAADDSGLPNDRFFAVRPEGSVSTLKIQRTERGDSAVYLCASSSKTSGGIRGRYNEQFFGPGTRLTVL.

The genes are TRBV12-3 or TRBV12-4 and TRBJ1-5; D remains ambiguous. CDR3 length: 13 amino acids. The V end lost 6 bases, the J end lost 5 bases, and 11 bases lay between the germline ends. This CDR3 is CASSRGRDQPQHF. The CDR3 coding sequence is TGTGCCAGCAGCCGAGGGCGAGATCAGCCCCAGCATTTT.

This chain links TRBV3-1 (or the pseudogene TRBV3-2) with TRBJ1-6; 7 bases line up with TRBD1. The CDR3 is made up of 17 amino acids. Germline values: CDR1 LGHDT, CDR2 YNNKEL (reference sequence). J gave up 5 bases and V 4 bases, and 11 bases lay outside the gene matches. Here the CDR3 reads CASSRLGLGGDNSPLHF. CDR3 DNA: TGTGCCAGCAGCCGCCTTGGGTTAGGGGGCGATAATTCACCCCTCCACTTT.

V is TRBV4-1 and J is TRBJ1-3, with no clear D. The V end was cut by 3 bases, the J end by 7 bases, with 7 bases between. Germline V gene lookup returns CDR1 MGHRA and CDR2 YSYEKL. The CDR3 loop spans 12 amino acids. The CDR3 region is CASSQPANTIYF. The CDR3 region has the DNA TGCGCCAGCAGCCAGCCAGCGAACACCATATATTTT.

The chain carries TRBV6-1 and TRBJ1-4; tentatively, D is TRBD1 (5 bases). This CDR3 has 16 residues. Per germline, CDR1 MNHNS and CDR2 SASEGT. V was pared by 4 bases and J by 4 bases, with 16 bases between. CDR3 sequence reads: CASSGRAGWDNEKLFF. CDR3 coding DNA: TGTGCCAGCAGTGGTCGGGCAGGGTGGGATAATGAAAAACTGTTTTTT.

This clone was seen a single time. This rearrangement joins TRBV9 to TRBJ2-2, with 15 bases aligning to TRBD2. J gave up 10 bases and V 4 bases, and 8 bases lay outside the gene matches. Per the germline V gene, CDR1 is SGDLS and CDR2 is YYNGEE. This CDR3 region has 16 residues. The CDR3 region has the DNA TGTGCCAGCAGCCGGACTAGCGGGGGGGCCCGGGAGGAGCTGTTTTTT. Translating it yields CASSRTSGGAREELFF.

Remarks on this clone: At one end, the junction sequence differs from germline, possibly due to a read error. The V and J genes are TRBV6-2 or TRBV6-3 and TRBJ2-3, with D possibly matching TRBD2 (6 bases). The germline CDR1 and CDR2 sequences are MNHEY and SVGEGT. The CDR3 has 17 residues. The CDR3 loop is CANSYLLATTSTDTQYF. For the CDR3, the DNA is TGTGCCAACAGTTACTTACTAGCTACCACAAGCACAGATACGCAGTATTTT.

The V call is TRBV28, the J call TRBJ1-5; no clear D. This CDR3 contains 13 residues. Trimming removed 5 bases at V and 6 bases at J, with 11 bases between. CDR1 and CDR2 from the germline V gene are MDHEN and SYDVKM. The CDR3 DNA follows: TGTGCCAGCAGTGAGCGCGGGCCTCAGCCCCAGCATTTT. This translates into CASSERGPQPQHF.

V gene TRBV18 combines with J gene TRBJ1-2; possible D gene TRBD1, 6 bases. This CDR3 has 13 residues. Germline CDR1 and CDR2: KGHSH and LQKENI. The V end lost 4 bases, the J end lost 6 bases, and 12 bases lay between the germline ends. This CDR3 is CASSLRWTDGYTF. DNA of the CDR3: TGTGCCAGCTCACTCAGATGGACAGATGGCTACACCTTC.